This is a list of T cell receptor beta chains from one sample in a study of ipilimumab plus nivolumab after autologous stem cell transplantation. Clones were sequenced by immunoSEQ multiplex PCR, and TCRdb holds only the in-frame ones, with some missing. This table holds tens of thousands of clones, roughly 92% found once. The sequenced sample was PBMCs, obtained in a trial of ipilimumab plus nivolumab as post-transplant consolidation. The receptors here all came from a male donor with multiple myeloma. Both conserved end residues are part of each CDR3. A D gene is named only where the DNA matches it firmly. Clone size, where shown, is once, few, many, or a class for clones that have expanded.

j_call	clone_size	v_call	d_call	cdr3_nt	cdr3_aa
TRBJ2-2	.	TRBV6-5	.	TGTGCCAGCAGTTACAGTGGCTTCGGGGAGCTGTTTTTT	CASSYSGFGELFF
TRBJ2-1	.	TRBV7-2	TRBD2	TGTGCCAGCAGCTTAGCACTAGCGGGGGACAATGAGCAGTTCTTC	CASSLALAGDNEQFF
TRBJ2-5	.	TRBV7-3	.	TGTGCCAGCAGCTTCGGGGGTCCCCAAGAGACCCAGTACTTC	CASSFGGPQETQYF
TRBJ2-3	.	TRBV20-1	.	TGCAGTGCTGTAGCGCGTGATACGCAGTATTTT	CSAVARDTQYF
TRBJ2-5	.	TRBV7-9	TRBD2	TGTGCCAGCAGCCCGAGGACTAGCGGGATACAAGAGACCCAGTACTTC	CASSPRTSGIQETQYF
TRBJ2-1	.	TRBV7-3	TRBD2	TGTGCCAGCAGCTTAGCGGGGGGGCCAAGTGAGCAGTTCTTC	CASSLAGGPSEQFF
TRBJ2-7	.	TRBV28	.	TGTGCCAGCAGTTTGGGTTTTTCGATCGAGTCGGCCTCGACATACGAGCAGTACTTC	CASSLGFSIESASTYEQYF
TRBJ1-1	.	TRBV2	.	TGTGCCAGCAGTGAAGCCCAGGGAGGTAGAGGTGAAGCTTTCTTT	CASSEAQGGRGEAFF
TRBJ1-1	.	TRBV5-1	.	TGCGCCAGCAGCTTGACCGGGACGGACACTGAAGCTTTCTTT	CASSLTGTDTEAFF
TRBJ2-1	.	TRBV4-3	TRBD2	TGCGCCAGCAGCCAAGATGAACAACTAGCGGGGTACAATGAGCAGTTCTTC	CASSQDEQLAGYNEQFF
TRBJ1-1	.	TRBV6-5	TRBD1	TGTGCCAGCAGGGGGATAGGGACAGTGAACACTGAAGCTTTCTTT	CASRGIGTVNTEAFF
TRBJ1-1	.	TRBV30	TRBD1	TGTGCCTGGAGTGCCGCCGGGACAGGGGGCACTGAAGCTTTCTTT	CAWSAAGTGGTEAFF
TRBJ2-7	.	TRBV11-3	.	TGTGCCAGCAGCCTCGGGACTCACGAGCAGTACTTC	CASSLGTHEQYF
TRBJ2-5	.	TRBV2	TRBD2	TGTGCCAGCAGGGCGGAGACTAGCGGGGGGCAAGAGACCCAGTACTTC	CASRAETSGGQETQYF
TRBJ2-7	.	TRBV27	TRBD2	TGTGCCAGCAGTCACAGACTAGCGGGAGCCGGTCGGGACGAGCAGTACTTC	CASSHRLAGAGRDEQYF
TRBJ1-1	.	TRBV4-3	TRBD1	TGCGCCAGCAGGGATCAGGGGGCCCTTTCAGGAGCTTTCTTT	CASRDQGALSGAFF
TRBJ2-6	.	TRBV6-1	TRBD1	TGTGCCAGCAGTGAAGGGACAGGGTTCTCTGGGGCCAACGTCCTGACTTTC	CASSEGTGFSGANVLTF
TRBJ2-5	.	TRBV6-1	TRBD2	TGTGCCAGCGTACGGGCGGGGGGAGGAGGAGAGACCCAGTACTTC	CASVRAGGGGETQYF
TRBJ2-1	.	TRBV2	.	TGTGCCAGCGAGCGGAGAAGCTCCTACAATGAGCAGTTCTTC	CASERRSSYNEQFF
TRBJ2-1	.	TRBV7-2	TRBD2	TGTGCCAGCAGCTTAGTGAGCGGGAGGGTAGACAATGAGCAGTTCTTC	CASSLVSGRVDNEQFF
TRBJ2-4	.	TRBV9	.	TGTGCCAGCAGCCCAGGGGGGGACGCCAAAAACATTCAGTACTTC	CASSPGGDAKNIQYF
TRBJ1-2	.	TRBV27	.	TGTGCCAGCAGTCCGGGGCAGGGAGGCTATGGCTACACCTTC	CASSPGQGGYGYTF
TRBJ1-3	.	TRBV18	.	TGTGCCAGCTCCGAAACGAGGGGAAACACCATATATTTT	CASSETRGNTIYF
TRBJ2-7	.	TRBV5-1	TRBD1	TGCGCCAGCAAAGACGGACAGGGGGTCTCCTACGAGCAGTACTTC	CASKDGQGVSYEQYF
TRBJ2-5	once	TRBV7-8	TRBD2	TGTGCCAGCAGCTTTCGCGGGAGTCTTGGAAGTCGGCAGACCCAGTACTTC	CASSFRGSLGSRQTQYF
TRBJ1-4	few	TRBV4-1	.	TGCGCCAGCAGCCAAGTGGAGGGTGCCAAACTGTTTTTT	CASSQVEGAKLFF
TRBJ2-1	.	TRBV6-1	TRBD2	TGTGCCAGCAGTGAAGTTGGAGCTAGCGGGATTTTCTACAATGAGCAGTTCTTC	CASSEVGASGIFYNEQFF
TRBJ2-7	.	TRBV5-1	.	TGCGCCAGCAGCGACCACTACGAGCAGTACTTC	CASSDHYEQYF
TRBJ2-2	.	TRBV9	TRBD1	TGTGCCAGCAGCACAGCCGGGACAGGGGCGACCGGGGAGCTGTTTTTT	CASSTAGTGATGELFF
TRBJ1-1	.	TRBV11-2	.	TGTGCCAGCAGCTCCTATGGCACTGAAGCTTTCTTT	CASSSYGTEAFF
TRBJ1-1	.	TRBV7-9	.	TGTGCCAGCAGCTTAGGCATAGCTGAAGCTTTCTTT	CASSLGIAEAFF
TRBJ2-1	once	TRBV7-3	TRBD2	TGTGCCAGCAGCTTAACTAGCGGGGCTTACAATGAGCAGTTCTTC	CASSLTSGAYNEQFF
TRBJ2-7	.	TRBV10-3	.	TGTGCCATCAGTGGAGGGGGGGAGTACGAGCAGTACTTC	CAISGGGEYEQYF
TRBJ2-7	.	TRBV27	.	TGTGCCAGCAGCACACAGGGACGCTACGAGCAGTACTTC	CASSTQGRYEQYF
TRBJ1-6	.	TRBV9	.	TGTGCCAGCAGCGTAGAGCCGGTTGGGTATTCACCCCTCCACTTT	CASSVEPVGYSPLHF
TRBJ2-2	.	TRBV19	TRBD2	TGTGCCAGCTTGGGACTAGCGGGAAAGGTTTTGGCCGGGGAGCTGTTTTTT	CASLGLAGKVLAGELFF
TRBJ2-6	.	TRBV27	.	TGTGCCAGCAGTTTACTCAGGGGTTCTGGGGCCAACGTCCTGACTTTC	CASSLLRGSGANVLTF
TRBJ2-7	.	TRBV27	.	TGTGCCAGCAGTGGAACTCGGGACCGATTTTCCTACGAGCAGTACTTC	CASSGTRDRFSYEQYF
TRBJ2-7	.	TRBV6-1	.	TGTGCCAGCAGTGACTTTTCCGGGAGTGCATCTTACGAGCAGTACTTC	CASSDFSGSASYEQYF
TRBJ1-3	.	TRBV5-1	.	TGCGCCAGCGAGGGAGTCTCTGGAAACACCATATATTTT	CASEGVSGNTIYF
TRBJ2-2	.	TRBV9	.	TGTGCCAGCAGCAAGGGGACACGAGCGAACACCGGGGAGCTGTTTTTT	CASSKGTRANTGELFF
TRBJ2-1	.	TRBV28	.	TGTGCCAGCAGTTTATCGGCGAAAAAAGAGCAGTTCTTC	CASSLSAKKEQFF